This T cell receptor (beta chain) was documented in a study of response to subunit inactivated influenza vaccine (dated by TCRdb to 2016 to 2019). Study-wide context: The study used deep quantitative T cell receptor repertoire profiling to track responses to a trivalent subunit inactivated influenza vaccine.

The intended sense of this specimen's time point label: approximately 47 days after influenza vaccine administration. In its sample, this clonotype was seen many times. Its antigen is still unknown. One end of the junction varies from germline; a read error may be responsible. Libraries were constructed by RT-PCR. The sequencer listed for this sample is Illumina HiSeq 2500. TCRdb reprocessed the public reads (quality trimming at Q25 with fastp, clone calling with MiXCR) and kept in-frame beta chains. Rows are combined by CDR3 protein, so each entry shows the most common genes and DNA. The sample records roughly 460,000 distinct CDR3 sequences, approximately 11% of which are singletons. The top ten clonotypes cover about 12% of the sample. Spanning cysteine to phenylalanine, the CDR3 consists of 13 amino acids. This entry keeps only the CDR3 DNA: 39 bases, framed from base 1. Looking up the germline V gene (reference sequence) yields CDR1 DFQATT and CDR2 SNEGSKA.

Overall results and qualifications from the work: It was suggested by the authors that each seasonal influenza vaccination may recruit only a limited number of new T cells.

The chain uses TRBV20-1 and TRBJ1-2; 8 bases in the junction line up with TRBD1. The TCR comes from a man in his fifties or sixties who received an inactivated influenza vaccine. Donor details come from another sample of the same person, matched by shared clones. This sample comprised PBMCs from blood, obtained roughly 6 weeks after vaccination. The DNA sequence is TGCAGTGCTAGAGATCCCTTTACGCAGGGGGCGCATTTC. It encodes CSARDPFTQGAHF.